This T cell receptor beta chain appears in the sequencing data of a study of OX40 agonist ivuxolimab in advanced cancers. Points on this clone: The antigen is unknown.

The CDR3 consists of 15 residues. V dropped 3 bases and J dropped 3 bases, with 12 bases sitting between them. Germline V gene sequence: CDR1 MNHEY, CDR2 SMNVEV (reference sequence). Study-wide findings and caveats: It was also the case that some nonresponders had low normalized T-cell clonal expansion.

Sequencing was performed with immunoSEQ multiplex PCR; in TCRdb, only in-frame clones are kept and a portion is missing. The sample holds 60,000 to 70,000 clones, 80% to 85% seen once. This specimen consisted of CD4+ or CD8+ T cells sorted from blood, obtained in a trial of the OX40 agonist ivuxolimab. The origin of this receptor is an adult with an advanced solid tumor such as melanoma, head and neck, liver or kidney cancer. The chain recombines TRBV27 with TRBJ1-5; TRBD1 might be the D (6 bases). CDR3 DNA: TGTGCCAGCAGTTTTTGGGCAGGGGTCAATCAGCCCCAGCATTTT. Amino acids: CASSFWAGVNQPQHF.